This TCR beta chain was identified in a study of cytomegalovirus exposure and HLA in healthy donors. About the study: HLA-typed donors were the source of about 85 million unique TCRs held in an early data release. Study-level findings and limits: Among immune exposure information, only CMV serostatus was available. Sequencing likely produced, as an artifact, a cluster of highly shared sequence variants. Most CMV-associated TCR beta chains appeared HLA-restricted in a later analysis.

To note about this clone: Its antigen is not identified.

A multiplex PCR was run with 60 Vbeta primers and 13 Jbeta primers. Sequencing was performed with immunoSEQ multiplex PCR; in TCRdb, only in-frame clones are kept and a portion is missing. The repertoire includes approximately 120,000 clones, roughly 79% of them detected once, and around 7.7% sits in the top ten. V lost 5 bases to trimming and J lost 3 bases; unmatched junction nucleotides: 8. Germline V gene lookup returns CDR1 SGHVS and CDR2 FQNEAQ. This CDR3 comprises 15 residues. This chain joins TRBV7-8 and TRBJ2-7; 9 positions match TRBD2. The clonotype originates from a woman in her fifties or sixties in good health and CMV-seropositive. Sequenced sample: PBMCs. The CDR3 here is CASSTRLADLYEQYF. The CDR3 nucleotides are TGTGCCAGCAGCACCCGACTAGCGGACCTCTACGAGCAGTACTTC.